The TCR beta chain under discussion was sequenced for a study of shared clonotypes between healthy human individuals. The germline V and J ends were trimmed by 0 bases and 3 bases, with 15 bases remaining between them. CDR1 is MNHEY and CDR2 is SVGAGI in the germline V gene. This CDR3 region has 16 residues. CD8 cells classed as naive were CD45RO-negative and positively selected for CCR7, excluding terminally differentiated effector memory CD45RA+ cells. On sorted subsets, replicate PCRs used about 180 ng DNA, or 30,000 or so T cell genomes. The table came from immunoSEQ multiplex PCR; TCRdb's copy has only in-frame clones and leaves some out. This table holds around 2,100,000 clones, about 95% found once.

The chain joins TRBV6-5 to TRBJ2-7; TRBD1 might be the D (6 bases). This clonotype was obtained from a man aged 18-30 years in good health. Material for sequencing was naive CD8+ T cells sorted from blood. CDR3 bases: TGTGCCAGCAGTTACTCGACTGGACAGAAGGTCTACGAGCAGTACTTC. This translates into CASSYSTGQKVYEQYF.